Reported below is one TCR beta chain. Its antigen is currently unknown. Sequencing was performed with immunoSEQ multiplex PCR; in TCRdb, only in-frame clones are kept and a portion is missing. Of around 100,000 clones listed, roughly 85% are singletons. This specimen comes from a study of T cell responses to AZD1222 COVID-19 vaccine. General study results and limits: It should be noted that donors were predominantly white British and more often female, and clonal diversity was possibly underestimated. CD4 TCRs linked to vaccination spanned spike, dominating at 160-218 and 743-854. Sampling captured repertoires only after the peak T cell response.

The CDR3 totals 12 residues. Germline CDR1 is SGHTA and CDR2 is FQGTGA. V was trimmed by 6 bases and J by 7 bases, leaving 12 bases between them. Combined were second doses at about 4 or about 12 weeks. The sample consisted of peripheral blood, taken 28 days after the second AZD1222 dose. This chain joins TRBV7-3 and TRBJ1-2; no firm D call. The source is an adult who received the AZD1222 COVID-19 vaccine. This CDR3 reads CASSIQWGGYTF. CDR3 bases: TGTGCCAGCAGTATACAGTGGGGTGGCTACACCTTC.